This TCR beta chain was observed in a study of cytomegalovirus exposure and HLA in healthy donors. Points from the study as a whole: The Asian-associated ancestry cluster reportedly had fewer N-insertions than the approximately 650-donor mean in a later analysis.

PCR amplification relied on 60 Vbeta primers (plus 13 Jbeta primers). Produced via immunoSEQ multiplex PCR; TCRdb's table is partial and in-frame only. The table shows more than 85,000 clones, with about 70% occurring only once. Germline-derived CDR1 and CDR2 are LNHDA and SQIVND (reference sequence). V lost 6 bases to trimming and J lost 9 bases; unmatched junction nucleotides: 8. The CDR3 totals 14 residues. In its sample, this clone was seen a few times. Its cognate antigen is unknown. This clonotype originated in a man aged 30 to 39 in good health and CMV-seronegative. The chain is built from TRBV19 and TRBJ2-1; 10 bases line up with TRBD1. The sample comprised PBMCs. CDR3 sequence reads: CASRATGGKSEQFF. The CDR3 region has the DNA TGTGCCAGTAGAGCGACAGGGGGCAAATCTGAGCAGTTCTTC.